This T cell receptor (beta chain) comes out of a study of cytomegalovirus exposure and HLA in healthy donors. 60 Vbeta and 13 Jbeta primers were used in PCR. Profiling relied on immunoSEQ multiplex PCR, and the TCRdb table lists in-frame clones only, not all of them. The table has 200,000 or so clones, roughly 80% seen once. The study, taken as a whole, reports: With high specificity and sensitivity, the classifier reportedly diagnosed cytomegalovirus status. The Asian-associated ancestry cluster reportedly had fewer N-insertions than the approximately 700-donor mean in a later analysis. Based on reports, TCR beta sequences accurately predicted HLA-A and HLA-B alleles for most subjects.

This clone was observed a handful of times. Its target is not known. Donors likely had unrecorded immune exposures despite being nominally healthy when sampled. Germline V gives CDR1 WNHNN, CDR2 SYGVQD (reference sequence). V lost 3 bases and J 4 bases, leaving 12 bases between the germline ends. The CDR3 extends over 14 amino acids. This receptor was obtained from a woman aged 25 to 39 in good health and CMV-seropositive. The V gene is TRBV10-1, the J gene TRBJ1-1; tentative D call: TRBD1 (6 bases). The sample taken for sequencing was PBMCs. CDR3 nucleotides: TGCGCCAGCAGTGACCGGGGGGCTATCACTGAAGCTTTCTTT. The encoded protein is CASSDRGAITEAFF.